This entry is about one T cell receptor (beta chain). Germline CDR1 is MGHRA and CDR2 is YSYEKL. V was cut by 1 base and J by 3 bases, with 16 bases left in between. The CDR3 is 17 amino acids. Every one of the donors was a Caucasian adult that lived in Nashville, Tennessee. The data are from a study of shared clonotypes between healthy human individuals. Study-wide background: Per donor, three plates held CD4 naive cells, three held CD4 memory, two held CD8 naive and one held CD8 memory.

TCRdb's table, derived via immunoSEQ multiplex PCR, lists solely in-frame clones and lacks some. The table has about 1.1 million clones, about 80% seen once. Source material: memory CD4+ T cells from PBMCs. Subset specified: CD45RA-negative fraction. This rearrangement joins TRBV4-1 to TRBJ2-1; D call uncertain. This TCR derives from a man in his late teens or twenties in good health. Some clones in this sample may be carry-over from other donors' samples. The CDR3 protein is CASSQVPSEIGYNEQFF. For the CDR3, the DNA is TGCGCCAGCAGCCAAGTCCCTTCTGAGATCGGCTACAATGAGCAGTTCTTC.